Shown below are 28 T cell receptor beta chains from a single sample sequenced in a study of cytomegalovirus exposure and HLA in healthy donors. In the PCR, 60 Vbeta and 13 Jbeta primers were used. TCRdb's table, derived via immunoSEQ multiplex PCR, lists solely in-frame clones and lacks some. The sample yields 140,000 to 150,000 clones, approximately 63% seen once. Sequences were obtained from PBMCs. These receptors all stem from a woman aged 55-70 years in good health and CMV-seropositive.

This clone was seen a single time. V is TRBV6-6 and J is TRBJ1-5; D gene unclear. CDR1 is MNHNY and CDR2 is SVGAGI in the germline V gene (reference sequence). The CDR3 totals 14 residues. Trimming shortened V by 6 bases and J by 0 bases, and 9 bases separated the two germline ends. CDR3 bases: TGTGCCAGCAGCTCTAACCCTAGCAATCAGCCCCAGCATTTT. It codes for CASSSNPSNQPQHF.

V usage is TRBV6-5 and J usage is TRBJ1-2; a weak D match, TRBD1 (6 bases). CDR1 MNHEY and CDR2 SVGAGI come from the germline V gene. CDR3 length: 14 amino acids. With 6 bases removed from V and 4 bases from J, the gap between germline ends came to 15 bases. DNA of the CDR3: TGTGCCAGCAGGACCCGGGACACCCCCTATGGCTACACCTTC. It translates to CASRTRDTPYGYTF.

This chain connects TRBV5-1 to TRBJ1-1, with D possibly TRBD1 on 6 matching bases. Deletions cut 4 bases from V and 3 bases from J, with 13 bases between. Germline V CDR1 and CDR2: SGHRS, YFSETQ. The CDR3 has 14 amino acids. CDR3 nucleotides: TGCGCCAGCAGCCCACAGGGTACTCACACTGAAGCTTTCTTT. Encoded protein: CASSPQGTHTEAFF.

V and J are TRBV5-1 and TRBJ1-4; unclear D gene. The CDR3 contains 13 residues. V was shortened by 0 bases and J by 5 bases, with 5 bases between the two germline ends. Looked up from germline, CDR1 is SGHRS and CDR2 is YFSETQ. The CDR3 DNA reads as TGCGCCAGCAGCTTGGGTCAAAATGAAAAACTGTTTTTT. This gives the protein CASSLGQNEKLFF.

The chain recombines TRBV5-4 with TRBJ2-1; D call uncertain. Trimming stripped 3 bases from V and 0 bases from J, with 7 bases between. The CDR3 has 14 residues. CDR1 and CDR2 (germline): SGHNT, YYREEE (reference sequence). The CDR3 sequence is CASSSVSSYNEQFF. CDR3 in DNA: TGTGCCAGCAGCTCCGTTAGCTCCTACAATGAGCAGTTCTTC.

The genes are TRBV19 and TRBJ2-1, with TRBD1 identical over 7 bases. V gave up 6 bases and J gave up 2 bases; unmatched junction bases: 7. CDR1 LNHDA and CDR2 SQIVND come from the germline V gene (reference sequence). CDR3 length: 15 residues. The CDR3 DNA sequence: TGTGCCAGTAGCAACAGGGACAGCGCCTACAATGAGCAGTTCTTC. This codes for CASSNRDSAYNEQFF.

J is TRBJ2-5 and V is TRBV6-6, with TRBD2 matching over 11 bases. The J call is in doubt because the DNA end fits TRBJ2-7 better. The CDR3 covers 14 residues. The germline V gene encodes CDR1 MNHNY and CDR2 SVGAGI (reference sequence). As DNA, the CDR3 is TGTGCCAGCACTAAATCTAGCGGGGGGAACGAGCAGTACTTC. Its translation: CASTKSSGGNEQYF.

J is TRBJ2-7 and V is TRBV19; TRBD1 matches 8 bases. The CDR3 contains 15 residues. Germline lookup yields CDR1 LNHDA and CDR2 SQIVND (reference sequence). Trimming took 4 bases from V and 2 from J; bases not matched to a gene: 7. This CDR3 is CASSKGQGKAYEQYF. CDR3 sequence (DNA): TGTGCCAGTAGTAAAGGACAGGGTAAGGCCTACGAGCAGTACTTC.

In its sample, this clone was seen a few times. J is TRBJ2-6 and V is TRBV15; TRBD2 might be the D (5 bases). The CDR3 extends over 16 amino acids. Germline loops: CDR1 LNHNV, CDR2 YYDKDF (reference sequence). The ends were cut back, 0 bases at V and 1 base at J, with 7 bases in the middle. The CDR3 DNA reads as TGTGCCACCAGCAGAGAAGGGAGTTCTGGGGCCAACGTCCTGACTTTC. This translates into CATSREGSSGANVLTF.

The genes are TRBV5-4 and TRBJ2-3, with 7 bases lining up with TRBD2. Germline V lookup: CDR1 SGHNT, CDR2 YYREEE (reference sequence). V gave up 2 bases and J gave up 10 bases; unmatched junction bases: 10. This CDR3 has 14 residues. This CDR3 is CASSLRLAGFAQYF. CDR3 coding DNA: TGTGCCAGCAGCTTAAGACTAGCAGGTTTTGCGCAGTATTTT.

The rearrangement uses TRBV5-4 and TRBJ2-3; D is possibly TRBD2 (5 bases). In germline, CDR1 is SGHNT, CDR2 YYREEE (reference sequence). The CDR3 extends over 15 amino acids. Trimming took off 0 bases at V and 4 bases at J, with 12 bases between the two ends. CDR3 sequence: CASSLEVGVADTQYF. CDR3 sequence (DNA): TGTGCCAGCAGCTTGGAGGTGGGAGTAGCAGATACGCAGTATTTT.

The J gene is TRBJ1-2, the V gene TRBV28; TRBD1 matches at 9 bases. CDR3 length equals 17 residues. Germline lookup yields CDR1 MDHEN and CDR2 SYDVKM. V was pared by 4 bases and J by 3 bases, with 12 bases of the junction left unmatched. CDR3 in DNA: TGTGCCAGCAGTTCGAGTTTTCCCGGGACAGGGCACTATGGCTACACCTTC. Residues: CASSSSFPGTGHYGYTF.

The chain recombines TRBV6-1 with TRBJ1-5; D gene unclear. V was clipped by 9 bases and J by 0 bases, with 9 bases between them. The CDR3 totals 13 residues. Per the germline V gene, CDR1 is MNHNS and CDR2 is SASEGT. The CDR3 spells CASTVYSNQPQHF. The DNA of the CDR3 is TGTGCCAGTACAGTCTATAGCAATCAGCCCCAGCATTTT.

V is TRBV28 and J is TRBJ2-7; 8 positions match TRBD2. This CDR3 comprises 16 residues. Germline V lookup: CDR1 MDHEN, CDR2 SYDVKM. Germline trimming cut 7 bases from V and 4 bases from J; bases unmatched to any gene: 15. The CDR3 DNA reads TGTGCCAGCACCAGTGGAGCGGGAGTGGGTTGGTACGAGCAGTACTTC. It yields the protein CASTSGAGVGWYEQYF.

The gene calls are TRBV25-1 and TRBJ1-2; the D is unclear. The CDR3 contains 14 residues. V was cut by 3 bases and J by 7 bases, with 15 bases left in between. Germline assignment: CDR1 MGHDK and CDR2 SYGVNS. CDR3 region: CASSDDPRWSGYTF. For the CDR3, the DNA is TGTGCCAGCAGTGATGACCCTAGATGGAGTGGCTACACCTTC.

This chain joins TRBV4-2 and TRBJ2-2, with D possibly matching TRBD2 (5 bases). V was pared by 5 bases and J by 6 bases, with 7 bases between. Per the germline V gene, CDR1 is LGHNA and CDR2 is YNFKEQ. The CDR3 runs to 12 residues. The chain's CDR3 is CASSVGAGELFF. DNA of the CDR3: TGTGCCAGCAGCGTCGGGGCCGGGGAGCTGTTTTTT.

This sequence joins TRBV5-6 and TRBJ1-5, with D perhaps matching TRBD1 (6 bases). Trimming shortened V by 4 bases and J by 0 bases, and 17 bases separated the two germline ends. Germline V lookup: CDR1 SGHDT, CDR2 YYEEEE. The CDR3 is made up of 17 amino acids. CDR3 in DNA: TGTGCCAGCAGCCTAACAGGGTCCGGTTATAGCAATCAGCCCCAGCATTTT. Encoded protein: CASSLTGSGYSNQPQHF.

This sequence joins TRBV18 and TRBJ2-1, with TRBD1 matching 9 bases. Germline V lookup: CDR1 KGHSH, CDR2 LQKENI. The CDR3 length is 15 residues. The J segment lost 3 bases and the V segment lost 3 bases, leaving 3 bases of the junction unmatched. The CDR3 sequence is CASSPRDRDYNEQFF. The DNA of the CDR3 is TGTGCCAGCTCACCCCGGGACAGGGACTACAATGAGCAGTTCTTC.

V usage is TRBV4-1 and J usage is TRBJ2-2; D remains unclear. CDR1 and CDR2 (germline): MGHRA, YSYEKL. Between the trimmed V and J ends, which lost 4 bases and 4 bases, there was a span of 13 bases. The CDR3 is 15 amino acids. This CDR3 is CASSPTVLTTGELFF. In nucleotides, the CDR3 is TGCGCCAGCAGCCCCACAGTTCTTACCACCGGGGAGCTGTTTTTT.

The chain uses TRBV5-1 and TRBJ2-3; possibly TRBD2 for D (6 bases). The ends were cut back, 6 bases at V and 6 bases at J, with 11 bases in the middle. Germline V lookup: CDR1 SGHRS, CDR2 YFSETQ. This CDR3 region has 12 residues. The CDR3 sequence is CASNTEGDTQYF. The CDR3 DNA sequence: TGCGCCAGCAACACGGAGGGGGATACGCAGTATTTT.

This clone occurred once. V and J are TRBV2 and TRBJ1-5; D not resolved. CDR1 and CDR2 (germline): SNHLY, FYNNEI. V was trimmed by 7 bases and J by 0 bases, leaving 7 bases between them. The CDR3 runs to 13 residues. The CDR3 region is CASTTYSNQPQHF. CDR3 in DNA: TGTGCCAGCACAACATATAGCAATCAGCCCCAGCATTTT.

V is TRBV28 and J is TRBJ1-1; D is unresolved. In germline, CDR1 is MDHEN, CDR2 SYDVKM. The CDR3 length is 10 residues. CDR3 loop: CASGRTEAFF. CDR3 coding DNA: TGTGCGTCGGGGAGAACTGAAGCTTTCTTT.

The J gene is TRBJ2-2, the V gene TRBV2; D is possibly TRBD1 (5 bases). The germline V gene encodes CDR1 SNHLY and CDR2 FYNNEI. Trimming shortened V by 4 bases and J by 4 bases, and 7 bases separated the two germline ends. The CDR3 extends over 13 amino acids. This CDR3 reads CASSGQGTGELFF. CDR3 DNA: TGTGCCAGCAGTGGGCAGGGCACCGGGGAGCTGTTTTTT.

The rearrangement links TRBV7-9 to TRBJ2-7; 12 nucleotides match TRBD1. V shed 2 bases and J 6 bases; nucleotides not matched to a gene: 8. Germline lookup yields CDR1 SEHNR and CDR2 FQNEAQ (reference sequence). The CDR3 contains 16 residues. The DNA for the CDR3 is TGTGCCAGCAGCTTACTCAGGGGACAGGGGGCCGGCGAGCAGTACTTC. It is translated as CASSLLRGQGAGEQYF.

The chain uses TRBV29-1 and TRBJ2-6; weak D call: TRBD2 (6 bases). From germline, CDR1 is SQVTM and CDR2 ANQGSEA. The CDR3 totals 16 residues. Trimming removed 4 bases at V and 1 base at J, with 14 bases between. The CDR3 DNA reads as TGCAGCGTTGCCGGGATGGGGGGATCTGGGGCCAACGTCCTGACTTTC. The encoded protein is CSVAGMGGSGANVLTF.

The rearrangement uses TRBV9 and TRBJ1-5; TRBD1 aligns across 10 bases. CDR3 size: 15 residues. V was clipped by 2 bases and J by 6 bases; unmatched bases: 5. Germline lookup yields CDR1 SGDLS and CDR2 YYNGEE. DNA of the CDR3: TGTGCCAGCAGCGTGGGGACAGGGGCAGGTCAGCCCCAGCATTTT. Amino acid sequence: CASSVGTGAGQPQHF.

The chain combines TRBV19 with TRBJ2-7, with D possibly being TRBD1 (5 bases). Trimming pared 5 bases from V and 3 bases from J, leaving 14 bases between. The CDR3 spans 14 residues. Germline-derived CDR1 and CDR2 are LNHDA and SQIVND (reference sequence). CDR3 DNA: TGTGCCAGTAGTTTCCCAGGGATGGTCTACGAGCAGTACTTC. This codes for CASSFPGMVYEQYF.

This chain uses TRBV9 with TRBJ1-5, with 9 nucleotides matching TRBD1. The V segment lost 0 bases and the J segment 7 bases; nucleotides outside the gene matches: 5. CDR1 and CDR2 (germline): SGDLS, YYNGEE. The length of the CDR3 is 15 residues. This CDR3 reads CASSVGDRVEQPQHF. The DNA of the CDR3 is TGTGCCAGCAGCGTAGGGGACAGGGTAGAGCAGCCCCAGCATTTT.